This is a list of T cell receptor beta chains from one sample in a study of blood T cells in healthy people across ages. TCRdb reprocessed the 5' RACE reads with MiXCR, giving one entry per CDR3 protein. The sample lists some 640,000 distinct CDR3 sequences; about 30% were seen once. The sample consisted of blood. These receptors all come from a woman older than 75 in good health. CDR3s include the opening cysteine and the closing phenylalanine or tryptophan. The D gene is left open where the match is weak. A clone size is listed for some rows: how often the clone was seen (once, few, many), or a class if it is expanded.

cdr3_length j_call d_call v_call clone_size cdr3_nt cdr3_aa
15 TRBJ1-1 - TRBV7-8 many TGTGCCAGCAGCAAAATAAGGGTCGGGAGCACTGAAGCTTTCTTT CASSKIRVGSTEAFF
11 TRBJ1-2 - TRBV20-1 many TGCAGTGCTAGGATGGGCTATGGCTACACCTTC CSARMGYGYTF
11 TRBJ2-3 - TRBV20-1 many TGCAGTGCTAGGAAGGCAGATACGCAGTATTTT CSARKADTQYF
14 TRBJ1-1 TRBD1 TRBV27 few TGTGCCAGCACACGATACAGGGGAAGTACTGAAGCTTTCTTT CASTRYRGSTEAFF
14 TRBJ1-5 - TRBV2 few TGTGCCAGCAGTGGCCCTTATAGCAATCAGCCCCAGCATTTT CASSGPYSNQPQHF
13 TRBJ1-5 - TRBV5-1 few TGCGCCAGCAGCCCAAATGTAAATCAGCCCCAGCATTTT CASSPNVNQPQHF
15 TRBJ1-2 - TRBV6-6 many TGTGCCAGCAGTTACGGGGATGACAGCCTCGATGGCTACACCTTC CASSYGDDSLDGYTF
16 TRBJ1-5 - TRBV2 few TGTGCCAGCCGCCCGGGAACAGGGAATAGCAATCAGCCCCAGCATTTT CASRPGTGNSNQPQHF
18 TRBJ1-4 TRBD1 TRBV6-1 few TGTGCCAGCAGCTCCGGGACAGGGGGCGCGGCAACTAATGAAAAACTGTTTTTT CASSSGTGGAATNEKLFF
14 TRBJ2-2 TRBD1 TRBV20-1 - TGCAGTGCTTCCGGGACAGGGGGCACCGGGGAGCTGTTTTTT CSASGTGGTGELFF
16 TRBJ1-1 - TRBV9 - TGTGCCAGCAACTTCGGGACGGCAGGAAGGGGCACTGAAGCTTTCTTT CASNFGTAGRGTEAFF
17 TRBJ2-5 TRBD2 TRBV13 - TGTGCCAGCAGCTTCGCGGGGGGGCTTGTGTCGGAAGAGACCCAGTACTTC CASSFAGGLVSEETQYF
15 TRBJ2-7 - TRBV6-5 many TGTGCCAGCAGACCCGGGATAACCTCCCCTCTCGAGCAGTACTTC CASRPGITSPLEQYF
13 TRBJ2-7 - TRBV4-3 many TGCGCCAGCAGCCGCCAAGAGTCACGGGAGCAGTACTTC CASSRQESREQYF
15 TRBJ2-5 TRBD1 TRBV14 few TGTGCCAGCAGCCAAGGATCCGGGACAGGAGTGACCCAGTACTTC CASSQGSGTGVTQYF
12 TRBJ2-3 - TRBV14 - TGTGCCAGCAGCCCCCCCGGACTATCTCGGTATTTT CASSPPGLSRYF
14 TRBJ2-1 - TRBV12-5 many TGTGCTAGTGGTTTAGGGGGGGGGGCCAATGAGCAGTTCTTC CASGLGGGANEQFF
16 TRBJ2-4 TRBD2 TRBV20-1 - TGCAGTGCCGAGCCACAGCGGGGGGGTTCCTATAACATTCAGTACTTC CSAEPQRGGSYNIQYF
13 TRBJ1-2 - TRBV29-1 - TGCAGCGTTGGGTTAGCAGGGTCCTATGGCTACACCTTC CSVGLAGSYGYTF
21 TRBJ2-2 TRBD2 TRBV5-1 - TGCGCCAGCAGCTTGGGGGATCGCGGACTAGCGGGGAAATCAAACACCGGGGAGCTGTTTTTT CASSLGDRGLAGKSNTGELFF
13 TRBJ2-1 - TRBV11-2 many TGTGCCAGCAGCTCCCGACTTTACAATGAGCAGTTCTTC CASSSRLYNEQFF
13 TRBJ1-2 - TRBV12-3/TRBV12-4 many TGTGCCAGCAGTTTAACAGGGACCTATGGCTACACCTTC CASSLTGTYGYTF
15 TRBJ1-2 - TRBV4-1 many TGCGCCAGCAGCCAAGATCAAGGAGGGGACTATGGCTACACCTTC CASSQDQGGDYGYTF
14 TRBJ1-2 - TRBV6-5 - TGTGCCAGCAGTCCGGGCCCGGTTTCCTATGGCTACACCTTC CASSPGPVSYGYTF
12 TRBJ2-1 - TRBV10-2 many TGCGCCAGCAGTGAGATGGCATACGAGCAGTTCTTC CASSEMAYEQFF
13 TRBJ2-7 - TRBV5-1 many TGCGCCAGCAGCTTGGCCGCCGGCTACGAGCAGTACTTC CASSLAAGYEQYF
16 TRBJ2-3 TRBD1 TRBV24-1 many TGTGCCACCAGTGATCGGGACAGCTCTAGCACAGATACGCAGTATTTT CATSDRDSSSTDTQYF
14 TRBJ2-2 TRBD2 TRBV6-2/TRBV6-3 - TGTGCCAGCAGACCGTGGGGAGGGACCGGGGAGCTGTTTTTT CASRPWGGTGELFF
13 TRBJ2-1 - TRBV11-2 many TGTGCCAGCAGCGGGTGGGTACGGGGTGAGCAGTTCTTC CASSGWVRGEQFF
15 TRBJ2-7 TRBD1 TRBV7-2 - TGTGCCAGCAGCTTAGCTCGTGGGACAGTCTACGAGCAGTACTTC CASSLARGTVYEQYF
14 TRBJ2-7 TRBD1 TRBV6-5 many TGTGCCAGCAGTTGGACAGGGCGATCCTACGAGCAGTACTTC CASSWTGRSYEQYF
15 TRBJ2-1 TRBD2 TRBV6-1 many TGTGCCAGCGCTAATCAAGCGGGGAAATACAATGAGCAGTTCTTC CASANQAGKYNEQFF
15 TRBJ2-5 - TRBV3-1 many TGTGCCAGCAGCCAACAAAACAGGGTAGGAGAGACCCAGTACTTC CASSQQNRVGETQYF
16 TRBJ2-1 TRBD2 TRBV3-1 many TGTGCCAGCAGCCAAGAAGCTAGCGGGGGTTACAATGAGCAGTTCTTC CASSQEASGGYNEQFF
13 TRBJ1-5 TRBD1 TRBV29-1 many TGCAGCGTCCTGGGACAGGTGGGCCAGCCCCAGCATTTT CSVLGQVGQPQHF
15 TRBJ2-7 TRBD1 TRBV5-1 - TGCGCCAGCAGCTTGGCACGGGGACAGGCCTACGAGCAGTACTTC CASSLARGQAYEQYF
17 TRBJ1-6 - TRBV6-1 few TGTGCCAGCAGCCCCTGGGGTCTTAGTTCCTATAATTCACCCCTCCACTTT CASSPWGLSSYNSPLHF
13 TRBJ2-1 - TRBV29-1 - TGCAGCGTTGCCCCCATCCTGTACAATGAGCAGTTCTTC CSVAPILYNEQFF
15 TRBJ2-3 - TRBV3-1 few TGTGCCAGCAGCCAACGGGGCGGGGAAGCGAATACGCAGTATTTT CASSQRGGEANTQYF
14 TRBJ2-2 - TRBV7-9 - TGTGCCAGCAGCCCGCGGACATACACCGGGGAGCTGTTTTTT CASSPRTYTGELFF